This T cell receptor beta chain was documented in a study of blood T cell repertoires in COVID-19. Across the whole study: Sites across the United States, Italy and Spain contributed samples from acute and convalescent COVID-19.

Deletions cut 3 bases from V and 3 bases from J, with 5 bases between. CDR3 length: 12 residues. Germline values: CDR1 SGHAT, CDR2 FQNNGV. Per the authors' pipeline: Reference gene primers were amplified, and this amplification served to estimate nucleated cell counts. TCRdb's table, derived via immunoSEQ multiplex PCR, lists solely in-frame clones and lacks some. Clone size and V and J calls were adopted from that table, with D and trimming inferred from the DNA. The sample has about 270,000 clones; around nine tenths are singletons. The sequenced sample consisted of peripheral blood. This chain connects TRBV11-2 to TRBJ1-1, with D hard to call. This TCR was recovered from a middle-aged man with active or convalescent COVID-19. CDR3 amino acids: CASSFGDTEAFF. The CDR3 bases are TGTGCCAGCAGCTTCGGAGACACTGAAGCTTTCTTT. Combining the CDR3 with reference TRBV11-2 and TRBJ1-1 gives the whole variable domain EAGVAQSPRYKIIEKRQSVAFWCNPISGHATLYWYQQILGQGPKLLIQFQNNGVVDDSQLPKDRFSAERLKGVDSTLKIQPAKLEDSAVYLCASSFGDTEAFFGQGTRLTVV.